Listed here are 22 T cell receptor beta chains from one sample, sequenced in a study of T cell clonality in common variable immunodeficiency (dated by TCRdb to about 2015). The paper's findings and limits, for the study overall: Fewer deletions and N-nucleotide insertions were reportedly observed in CVID TCRbeta sequences, and highly modified clones with 13 or more V deletions were reportedly absent from CVID TCRbeta sequences.

These receptors have no known antigen. Libraries were prepared through the immunoSEQ multiplex PCR assay. Sourced from immuneACCESS, this table was stored by TCRdb with only in-frame sequences that have V and J called. A share of the clones is absent; for the studies checked, an unresolved V gene accounts for under half, and the remainder has no known explanation. For this sample, approximately 35,000 clones are listed, none of them singletons. Around 6.9% of the sample is in the top ten clones. Sequencing was carried out using peripheral blood mononuclear cells. These receptors were taken from a human donor with common variable immunodeficiency.

As to this clone: The read ends 3 residues early relative to the CDR3; the germline J gene fills the gap. The chain couples TRBV7-7 to TRBJ2-5; 11 bases are a match to TRBD1. This CDR3 comprises 14 residues. Germline assignment: CDR1 SSHAT and CDR2 FNYEAQ (reference sequence). V lost 5 bases and J lost 7; bases outside the gene matches: 6. The DNA read from the CDR3 is TGTGCCAGCAGCACCGGGACAGGGGGGGGGACC. This sequence encodes CASSTGTGGGT. The whole CDR3 sequence reads CASSTGTGGGTQYF.

This clone came up many times. The read terminates 3 residues before the CDR3 end, so the remaining end is supplied by the germline J gene. V is TRBV5-5 and J is TRBJ2-5; TRBD1 matches at 7 bases. This CDR3 has 14 amino acids. The germline V gene has CDR1 SGHKS and CDR2 YYEKEE (reference sequence). The J segment lost 1 base and the V segment lost 1 base, leaving 1 base of the junction unmatched. The CDR3 bases that were read are TGTGCCAGCAGCTTGCGGGACAGCCAAGAGACC. This sequence encodes CASSLRDSQET. The CDR3 in its entirety is CASSLRDSQETQYF.

This clone appeared many times. The read comes to an end 3 residues before the CDR3 does, leaving the germline J gene to fill in the end. V and J are TRBV5-6 and TRBJ2-5, with 7 bases aligning to TRBD1. Germline V gene data show CDR1 as SGHDT and CDR2 as YYEEEE. The V gene end was trimmed by 2 bases and the J gene end by 2 bases; junction bases not matched to a gene: 6. CDR3 length: 15 amino acids. Incomplete CDR3 DNA: TGTGCCAGCAGCTTCAATTCGGGACAGCAAGAGACC. Protein sequence: CASSFNSGQQET. The full CDR3 protein is CASSFNSGQQETQYF.

This chain's CDR3 is CASTRQDYGYTF. The sequenced CDR3 bases are TGTGCCAGCACTAGACAGGACTATGGC. The chain recombines TRBV7-2 with TRBJ1-2, with D possibly TRBD1 on 6 matching bases. The read halts 3 residues ahead of the CDR3 end, with the missing end drawn from the germline J gene. Germline-derived CDR1 and CDR2 are SGHTA and FQGNSA. The CDR3 spans 12 residues. Trimming stripped 7 bases from V and 3 bases from J, with 9 bases between.

This clone showed up many times. The CDR3: CATKGRGLIAEAFF. The sequenced part of the CDR3 DNA is TGTGCCACCAAGGGCAGGGGGCTTATCGCTGAA. The chain has TRBV24-1 and TRBJ1-1; 8 nucleotides match TRBD1. The CDR3 goes on 3 residues after the read ends, and that part is filled in from the germline J gene. In germline, CDR1 is KGHDR, CDR2 SFDVKD. Trimming cost V 8 bases and J 6 bases; bases outside gene matches: 10. This CDR3 contains 14 residues.

This clone has a handful of counts. The sequence runs out 3 residues before the end of the CDR3; the remainder is reconstructed from the germline J gene. The gene calls are TRBV19 and TRBJ2-1; TRBD2 matches 8 bases. There are 14 residues in the CDR3. CDR1 is LNHDA, CDR2 SQIVND, per germline (reference sequence). V shed 3 bases, J shed 8 bases, and the junction held 6 bases outside the gene matches. CDR3 amino acids: CASSIQREGDEQFF. Incomplete CDR3 DNA: TGTGCCAGTAGTATTCAACGGGAGGGGGATGAG. Supplemented by reference TRBV19 and TRBJ2-1, the full variable domain reads DGGITQSPKYLFRKEGQNVTLSCEQNLNHDAMYWYRQDPGQGLRLIYYSQIVNDFQKGDIAEGYSVSREKKESFPLTVTSAQKNPTAFYLCASSIQREGDEQFFGPGTRLTVL.

This clone was recorded many times. The read halts 3 residues ahead of the CDR3 end, with the missing end drawn from the germline J gene. The chain uses TRBV20-1 and TRBJ2-2; the match to TRBD1 covers 7 bases. CDR3 length equals 13 residues. The junction had 7 bases not matched to a gene; V was cut back by 6 bases and J by 6 bases. The germline CDR1 and CDR2 sequences are DFQATT and SNEGSKA (reference sequence). The CDR3 bases that were read are TGCAGTGCACAAACAGGGGTCTCCGGGGAG. Protein: CSAQTGVSGE. The complete CDR3 protein is CSAQTGVSGELFF.

This clone was recorded at least ten times. The CDR3 extends 3 residues past the end of the read, so its final part is completed from the germline J gene. The rearrangement links TRBV7-6 to TRBJ2-3; 8 bases are shared with TRBD1. The CDR3 has 14 amino acids. Trimming removed 4 bases from V and 1 base from J; junction bases left unmatched: 1. In germline, CDR1 is SGHVS, CDR2 FNYEAQ. The CDR3 spells CASSSQGGTDTQYF. The sequenced part of the CDR3 DNA is TGTGCCAGCAGCTCACAGGGGGGCACAGATACG.

This clone was seen many times. The read falls 3 residues short of the CDR3 end, and the missing part is taken from the germline J gene. V is TRBV7-9 and J is TRBJ2-7; 14 bases are shared with TRBD2. Losses at the gene ends were 5 bases for V and 3 bases for J; bases not matched to a gene: 3. The CDR3 length is 15 residues. The germline gives CDR1 SEHNR, CDR2 FQNEAQ (reference sequence). The CDR3 loop reads CASSQGLAGGYEQYF. CDR3 bases read: TGTGCCAGCAGCCAAGGACTAGCGGGAGGCTACGAG.

As for this clone: The CDR3 goes on 3 residues after the read ends, and that part is filled in from the germline J gene. The V call is TRBV11-3, the J call TRBJ2-5; 7 nucleotides line up with TRBD2. This CDR3 has 13 residues. The trim removed 2 bases at V and 5 bases at J, leaving 2 bases unmatched. CDR1 and CDR2 from the germline V gene are SGHNT and YENEEA. Partial CDR3 DNA: TGTGCCAGCAGCTTACGGGGGGTCGAGACC. This codes for CASSLRGVET. The whole CDR3 protein is CASSLRGVETQYF.

Comment on this clone: Coverage ceases 3 residues before the CDR3 finishes, and the germline J gene fills in the end. J is TRBJ2-3 and V is TRBV18; TRBD1 is a possible D gene (5 bases). This CDR3 spans 19 amino acids. In germline, CDR1 is KGHSH, CDR2 LQKENI. The V and J ends lost 1 base and 0 bases respectively, with 20 bases between them. The DNA read from the CDR3 is TGTGCCAGCTCACCACTCGGTTTCAGGGCAACTCCTAGCACAGATACG. It translates to CASSPLGFRATPSTDT. The CDR3 in its entirety is CASSPLGFRATPSTDTQYF.

Within the sample, this clone is medium-sized (0.01 to 0.1%). From the germline J gene comes the end of the CDR3, since the read stops 3 residues before it. This chain connects TRBV9 to TRBJ1-4, with 7 bases matching TRBD1. CDR1 SGDLS and CDR2 YYNGEE come from the germline V gene. The length of the CDR3 is 16 residues. J was trimmed by 8 bases and V by 3 bases; bases with no gene match: 13. The CDR3 bases that were read are TGTGCCAGCAGCGGTCTCAGGGGGGAAGGCGAGGAAAAA. Translation gives CASSGLRGEGEEK. The complete CDR3 reads CASSGLRGEGEEKLFF. The full variable domain, rest sourced from reference TRBV9 and TRBJ1-4, is DSGVTQTPKHLITATGQRVTLRCSPRSGDLSVYWYQQSLDQGLQFLIQYYNGEERAKGNILERFSAQQFPDLHSELNLSSLELGDSALYFCASSGLRGEGEEKLFFGSGTQLSVL.

Only a few counts were recorded for this clone. The read finishes 3 residues shy of the CDR3 end, and the germline J gene is used to complete it. The chain recombines TRBV7-6 with TRBJ1-6, with D maybe TRBD1 (6 bases). The germline V gene has CDR1 SGHVS and CDR2 FNYEAQ. The CDR3 has 15 amino acids. The V end was cut by 1 base, the J end by 5 bases, with 9 bases between. The sequenced part of the CDR3 DNA is TGTGCCAGCAGCTTAGGGACAGAAAATAATTCACCC. This gives the protein CASSLGTENNSP. The whole CDR3 protein reads CASSLGTENNSPLHF.

This clone was seen at least ten times. The missing CDR3 end, 3 residues past where the read stops, is filled in from the germline J gene. The chain uses TRBV6-2 or TRBV6-3 and TRBJ2-7; possible D gene TRBD2, 5 bases. Germline CDR1 and CDR2: MNHEY and SVGEGT. V lost 0 bases and J 2 bases, leaving 11 bases between the germline ends. The CDR3 has 15 residues. Partial CDR3 DNA: TGTGCCAGCAGTTACTCGAGCGGATCTACCTACGAG. Translated, it gives CASSYSSGSTYE. The full-length CDR3 reads as CASSYSSGSTYEQYF.

Concerning this clone itself: A junction boundary mismatches the germline segment, possibly from a read error. This chain's CDR3 is CAGSSTLVDYEQYF. CDR3 DNA, as far as it was read: TGTGCCGGCAGCTCGACACTAGTAGACTACGAG. The chain joins TRBV7-9 to TRBJ2-7, with D tentatively TRBD2 (5 bases). Read coverage stops 3 residues before the CDR3 terminus; the germline J gene supplies the remainder. This CDR3 contains 14 residues. CDR1 is SEHNR, CDR2 FQNEAQ, per germline (reference sequence).

This clone was recorded at least ten times. The CDR3 is cut off 3 residues early in the read; its end comes from the germline J gene. This rearrangement joins TRBV19 to TRBJ2-5; perhaps TRBD1 as D (6 bases). V was pared by 4 bases and J by 5 bases, with 17 bases between. This CDR3 contains 15 residues. The germline V gene encodes CDR1 LNHDA and CDR2 SQIVND (reference sequence). CDR3 sequence reads: CASSTTKTGYETQYF. Partial CDR3 DNA: TGTGCCAGTAGTACGACCAAAACAGGGTACGAGACC.

This clone showed up just a few times. Read data end 3 residues before the CDR3 end; the end is taken from the germline J gene. The rearrangement links TRBV7-9 to TRBJ2-3; maybe TRBD2 (6 bases). Germline V gives CDR1 SEHNR, CDR2 FQNEAQ (reference sequence). Between the trimmed V and J ends, which lost 4 bases and 2 bases, there was a span of 13 bases. The CDR3 totals 15 residues. CDR3 amino acids: CASSSEGTYTDTQYF. The part of the CDR3 DNA that was read is TGTGCCAGCAGCTCAGAAGGGACTTACACAGATACG. Full variable domain (missing parts from reference TRBV7-9 and TRBJ2-3): DTGVSQNPRHKITKRGQNVTFRCDPISEHNRLYWYRQTLGQGPEFLTYFQNEAQLEKSRLLSDRFSAERPKGSFSTLEIQRTEQGDSAMYLCASSSEGTYTDTQYFGPGTRLTVL.

Many counts were recorded for this clone. The read finishes 3 residues shy of the CDR3 end, and the germline J gene is used to complete it. This chain joins TRBV5-6 and TRBJ2-7; 8 bases align to TRBD1. The CDR3 is 15 residues long. The V gene end was trimmed by 2 bases and the J gene end by 4 bases; junction bases not matched to a gene: 8. Germline V gene lookup returns CDR1 SGHDT and CDR2 YYEEEE. The CDR3 bases that were read are TGTGCCAGCAGCTTTTCCAGGACAGGGATATACGAG. This codes for CASSFSRTGIYE. The full CDR3 sequence reads CASSFSRTGIYEQYF.

This clone was seen many times. The CDR3 sequence is CASSRDSSYAGELFF. Partial CDR3 DNA: TGTGCCAGCAGCCGGGACAGTAGTTATGCCGGGGAG. The chain uses TRBV5-6 and TRBJ2-2, with 7 bases lining up with TRBD1. The CDR3 extends 3 residues past the end of the read, so its final part is completed from the germline J gene. In germline, CDR1 is SGHDT, CDR2 YYEEEE. With 4 bases clipped from V and 6 bases from J, the junction kept 9 bases outside the gene matches. This CDR3 spans 15 amino acids.

The sample holds many counts of this clone. The CDR3 end falls 3 residues outside the read, so it is completed with the germline J gene. V is TRBV7-8 and J is TRBJ2-7; TRBD2 matches 7 bases. Trimming at V came to 2 bases and at J to 3 bases, leaving 4 bases not matched to a gene. This CDR3 region has 14 residues. Germline CDR1 is SGHVS and CDR2 is FQNEAQ. This CDR3 reads CASSLLTSVYEQYF. The CDR3 bases that were read are TGTGCCAGCAGCTTACTCACTAGCGTCTACGAG.

This clone ranks as medium-sized. Read coverage stops 3 residues before the CDR3 terminus; the germline J gene supplies the remainder. The chain has TRBV9 and TRBJ1-5, with D unclear. Trimming cost V 4 bases and J 4 bases, with 12 bases left between them. The CDR3 covers 14 residues. Germline loops: CDR1 SGDLS, CDR2 YYNGEE. Here the CDR3 reads CASSPGGDNQPQHF. Incomplete CDR3 DNA: TGTGCCAGCAGCCCAGGCGGGGATAATCAGCCC.

Comment on this clone: The read ends 3 residues before the CDR3 terminus; that terminus is restored from the germline J gene. This sequence joins TRBV2 and TRBJ2-7; tentative D call: TRBD1 (8 bases). The CDR3 is made up of 14 amino acids. Looked up from germline, CDR1 is SNHLY and CDR2 is FYNNEI. V shed 9 bases and J shed 4 bases, with 19 bases lying between them. The CDR3 DNA, read in part, is TGTGCCAGTCGGGAGGACAGGGCCGGTTACGAG. It encodes CASREDRAGYE. The whole CDR3 protein is CASREDRAGYEQYF.